Below, 30 T cell receptor beta chains from the same sample are listed, as sequenced in a study of blood T cell repertoires in COVID-19. Libraries were prepared by immunoSEQ multiplex PCR; TCRdb keeps only in-frame clonotypes and omits some of them. Found here are 15,000 to 20,000 clones, roughly four fifths of them singletons; the top ten hold 21%. Sequenced: peripheral blood. The receptor set was obtained from an elderly man with active COVID-19.

The V and J genes are TRBV7-9 and TRBJ2-7, with D possibly being TRBD1 (5 bases). CDR1 SEHNR and CDR2 FQNEAQ come from the germline V gene (reference sequence). V was clipped by 2 bases and J by 1 base, with 9 bases between them. This CDR3 contains 14 residues. CDR3 DNA sequence: TGTGCCAGCAGCTTACAGGGTGCGTCCTACGAGCAGTACTTC. It is translated as CASSLQGASYEQYF.

V usage is TRBV5-4 and J usage is TRBJ2-5; 8 bases are a match to TRBD2. Unmatched junction bases numbered 4, after V lost 1 base and J lost 5 bases. Germline loops: CDR1 SGHNT, CDR2 YYREEE (reference sequence). The length of the CDR3 is 14 residues. CDR3 DNA: TGTGCCAGCAGCTTGACTAGCGGTTCGGAGACCCAGTACTTC. This encodes CASSLTSGSETQYF.

The gene calls are TRBV5-1 and TRBJ2-3; TRBD2 matches at 9 bases. V dropped 2 bases and J dropped 4; count of bases not matched to a gene: 2. This CDR3 is built from 14 residues. Germline CDR1 is SGHRS and CDR2 is YFSETQ. CDR3 sequence (DNA): TGCGCCAGCAGCTTAGTAGCGGGAGCAGATACGCAGTATTTT. It translates to CASSLVAGADTQYF. The complete variable domain, with remaining parts taken from reference TRBV5-1 and TRBJ2-3, reads KAGVTQTPRYLIKTRGQQVTLSCSPISGHRSVSWYQQTPGQGLQFLFEYFSETQRNKGNFPGRFSGRQFSNSRSEMNVSTLELGDSALYLCASSLVAGADTQYFGPGTRLTVL.

The chain couples TRBV2 to TRBJ2-7; D unresolved. V was cut by 7 bases and J by 3 bases, with 13 bases left in between. The CDR3 totals 13 residues. CDR1 SNHLY and CDR2 FYNNEI come from the germline V gene. The CDR3 reads CASNRMASYEQYF. The DNA of the CDR3 is TGTGCCAGCAACCGGATGGCTAGCTACGAGCAGTACTTC. Together with reference TRBV2 and TRBJ2-7, the CDR3 gives the full variable domain: EPEVTQTPSHQVTQMGQEVILRCVPISNHLYFYWYRQILGQKVEFLVSFYNNEISEKSEIFDDQFSVERPDGSNFTLKIRSTKLEDSAMYFCASNRMASYEQYFGPGTRLTVT.

The rearrangement joins TRBV5-5 to TRBJ2-5; D may be TRBD2 (7 bases). The V gene's germline CDR1 is SGHKS and CDR2 YYEKEE (reference sequence). The CDR3 covers 14 residues. Deletions cut 2 bases from V and 1 base from J, with 9 bases between. CDR3 residues: CASSLGGGQETQYF. For the CDR3, the DNA is TGTGCCAGCAGCTTAGGGGGGGGCCAAGAGACCCAGTACTTC.

The genes are TRBV7-2 and TRBJ2-1; D is uncertain. The V and J ends lost 0 bases and 8 bases respectively, with 11 bases between them. Germline assignment: CDR1 SGHTA and CDR2 FQGNSA. The CDR3 spans 14 residues. The CDR3 is CASSLAISNDEQFF. In DNA, the CDR3 is TGTGCCAGCAGCTTAGCGATTAGCAACGATGAGCAGTTCTTC.

The chain couples TRBV10-1 to TRBJ2-2; 9 positions agree with TRBD2. V lost 10 bases, J lost 1 base, and 10 bases stayed unmatched. Germline values: CDR1 WNHNN, CDR2 SYGVQD (reference sequence). There are 16 residues in the CDR3. CDR3 protein: CATSPLAGMNTGELFF. CDR3 nucleotides: TGCGCCACTTCCCCTCTAGCGGGGATGAACACCGGGGAGCTGTTTTTT.

The chain uses TRBV28 and TRBJ2-7; D remains ambiguous. In germline, CDR1 is MDHEN, CDR2 SYDVKM. The CDR3 length is 13 residues. V was shortened by 6 bases and J by 0 bases, with 9 bases between the two germline ends. CDR3 sequence: CASSRGSSYEQYF. The DNA of the CDR3 is TGTGCCAGCAGCAGAGGTTCCTCCTACGAGCAGTACTTC.

This chain links TRBV28 with TRBJ2-1; D gene unclear. Trimming took 2 bases from V and 9 from J, leaving 8 bases between them. CDR3 length equals 12 residues. Looked up from germline, CDR1 is MDHEN and CDR2 is SYDVKM. The CDR3 loop reads CASSLRRAEQFF. CDR3 coding DNA: TGTGCCAGCAGTTTACGCCGAGCTGAGCAGTTCTTC. Full variable domain (missing parts from reference TRBV28 and TRBJ2-1): DVKVTQSSRYLVKRTGEKVFLECVQDMDHENMFWYRQDPGLGLRLIYFSYDVKMKEKGDIPEGYSVSREKKERFSLILESASTNQTSMYLCASSLRRAEQFFGPGTRLTVL.

This clone has a single count. The chain has TRBV7-9 and TRBJ2-7; maybe TRBD2 (6 bases). This CDR3 region has 16 residues. Germline CDR1 SEHNR, CDR2 FQNEAQ (reference sequence). Trimming cost V 7 bases and J 3 bases, with 22 bases left between them. Here the CDR3 DNA reads TGTGCCAGCACCCCTGCGGGCGCCGGAGGGAGCTACGAGCAGTACTTC. Translating it yields CASTPAGAGGSYEQYF.

The sample holds a few counts of this clone. The V call is TRBV7-9, the J call TRBJ1-6; D uncertain. The CDR3 loop spans 14 amino acids. Germline-derived CDR1 and CDR2 are SEHNR and FQNEAQ (reference sequence). Trimming left V 1 base short and J 4 bases short, with 5 bases between. CDR3: CASSLEQYNSPLHF. For the CDR3, the DNA is TGTGCCAGCAGCTTAGAACAGTATAATTCACCCCTCCACTTT.

This chain links TRBV6-5 with TRBJ2-5; possible D gene TRBD1, 6 bases. CDR1 MNHEY and CDR2 SVGAGI come from the germline V gene. The CDR3 sequence is 15 residues long. Trimming stripped 4 bases from V and 0 bases from J, with 12 bases between. CDR3 region: CASSFGQKNQETQYF. For the CDR3, the DNA is TGTGCCAGCAGTTTTGGACAGAAAAACCAAGAGACCCAGTACTTC.

The chain has TRBV3-1 (or the pseudogene TRBV3-2) and TRBJ2-2; D is possibly TRBD1 (6 bases). The CDR3 has 14 amino acids. Germline values: CDR1 LGHDT, CDR2 YNNKEL (reference sequence). V dropped 4 bases and J dropped 4 bases, with 10 bases sitting between them. CDR3 in amino acids: CASSRHRVTGELFF. The CDR3 DNA is TGTGCCAGCAGCCGCCACAGGGTCACCGGGGAGCTGTTTTTT.

The CDR3 sequence is CASSLRQGATNEKLFF. The CDR3 DNA reads as TGTGCCAGCAGCTTGAGGCAGGGGGCTACTAATGAAAAACTGTTTTTT. The chain couples TRBV5-5 to TRBJ1-4; 8 bases map to TRBD1. The V and J ends lost 1 base and 2 bases, in that order; junction bases with no gene match: 4. This CDR3 spans 16 amino acids. CDR1 is SGHKS, CDR2 YYEKEE, per germline (reference sequence). Supplemented by reference TRBV5-5 and TRBJ1-4, the full variable domain reads DAGVTQSPTHLIKTRGQQVTLRCSPISGHKSVSWYQQVLGQGPQFIFQYYEKEERGRGNFPDRFSARQFPNYSSELNVNALLLGDSALYLCASSLRQGATNEKLFFGSGTQLSVL.

The V and J genes are TRBV6-5 and TRBJ2-3; TRBD1 is a possible D gene (6 bases). Trimming cost V 5 bases and J 2 bases, with 11 bases left between them. Germline CDR1 MNHEY, CDR2 SVGAGI. This CDR3 comprises 14 residues. The DNA of the CDR3 is TGTGCCAGCAGTCTCGACAGGCCCACAGATACGCAGTATTTT. As protein: CASSLDRPTDTQYF.

A few counts support this clone. This chain links TRBV6-2 or TRBV6-3 with TRBJ2-7; D unclear. V was trimmed by 0 bases and J by 3 bases, leaving 6 bases between them. This CDR3 is built from 13 residues. Germline V lookup: CDR1 MNHEY, CDR2 SVGEGT. The CDR3 DNA sequence: TGTGCCAGCAGTTACTCGAACTACTACGAGCAGTACTTC. Its protein product is CASSYSNYYEQYF.

J is TRBJ2-4 and V is TRBV2, with D perhaps TRBD2 (5 bases). The CDR3 length is 16 residues. CDR1 is SNHLY, CDR2 FYNNEI, per germline. V dropped 3 bases and J dropped 2 bases, with 14 bases sitting between them. CDR3: CASSDPGDFPKNIQYF. For the CDR3, the DNA is TGTGCCAGCAGTGACCCCGGGGATTTCCCCAAAAACATTCAGTACTTC.

V gene TRBV20-1 combines with J gene TRBJ2-7; 12 bases fit TRBD1. The germline V gene encodes CDR1 DFQATT and CDR2 SNEGSKA (reference sequence). The junction had 6 bases not matched to a gene; V was cut back by 3 bases and J by 6 bases. The CDR3 spans 14 residues. The CDR3 DNA is TGCAGTGCTAGTTTCGGGACAGGGGGCCTCGAGCAGTACTTC. Its translation: CSASFGTGGLEQYF.

This clone was counted a single time. The gene calls are TRBV2 and TRBJ2-5; 10 bases match TRBD2. V lost 5 bases and J lost 3; bases outside the gene matches: 6. The CDR3 extends over 15 amino acids. CDR1 is SNHLY, CDR2 FYNNEI, per germline. The CDR3 is CASSRAGGPEETQYF. In DNA form, the CDR3 reads TGTGCCAGCAGTCGAGCGGGAGGGCCGGAAGAGACCCAGTACTTC.

This clone was picked up one time. As DNA, the CDR3 is TGTGCCAGCAGACCAGGGACAGGGAACAATGAGCAGTTCTTC. This translates into CASRPGTGNNEQFF. The J gene is TRBJ2-1, the V gene TRBV28; 9 nucleotides align to TRBD1. The CDR3 extends over 14 amino acids. V gave up 6 bases and J gave up 5 bases; unmatched junction bases: 5. Germline CDR1 MDHEN, CDR2 SYDVKM.

The chain is built from TRBV30 and TRBJ2-1, with TRBD2 matching 11 bases. Germline-derived CDR1 and CDR2 are GTSNPN and SVGIG (reference sequence). The CDR3 length is 16 residues. The junction had 7 bases not matched to a gene; V was cut back by 3 bases and J by 3 bases. The CDR3 DNA reads as TGTGCCTGGAGGGCCCCGACTAGCGGGAACTACAATGAGCAGTTCTTC. This translates into CAWRAPTSGNYNEQFF.

This clone was detected only a few times. The chain is built from TRBV5-1 and TRBJ2-5; TRBD2 agrees at 13 bases. V was pared by 2 bases and J by 3 bases, with 7 bases of the junction left unmatched. Per the germline V gene, CDR1 is SGHRS and CDR2 is YFSETQ. The CDR3 contains 17 residues. CDR3 region: CASSFGLAGVRKETQYF. In DNA, the CDR3 is TGCGCCAGCAGCTTTGGACTAGCGGGAGTTCGGAAAGAGACCCAGTACTTC.

V and J are TRBV6-4 and TRBJ2-7, with D perhaps matching TRBD2 (6 bases). This CDR3 region has 15 residues. The germline CDR1 and CDR2 sequences are MRHNA and SNTAGT. The V end was cut by 6 bases, the J end by 2 bases, with 17 bases between. Written as DNA, the CDR3 is TGTGCCAGCAGCAGGACTCAAGGGGAGGCCTACGAGCAGTACTTC. This translates into CASSRTQGEAYEQYF.

J is TRBJ1-6 and V is TRBV2; the D gene is possibly TRBD1 (6 bases). This CDR3 is built from 15 residues. Germline V gene lookup returns CDR1 SNHLY and CDR2 FYNNEI. V was shortened by 2 bases and J by 5 bases, with 10 bases between the two germline ends. The CDR3 DNA sequence: TGTGCCAGCAGTGAAAACAGGGTAGATAATTCACCCCTCCACTTT. Protein product: CASSENRVDNSPLHF.

V and J are TRBV10-2 and TRBJ1-1; the match to TRBD1 covers 7 bases. Germline V gene lookup returns CDR1 WSHSY and CDR2 SAAADI. The CDR3 consists of 14 residues. V dropped 7 bases and J dropped 0; count of bases not matched to a gene: 5. As DNA, the CDR3 is TGCGCCAGCAAAGAGGGACAGATGAACACTGAAGCTTTCTTT. Amino acid sequence: CASKEGQMNTEAFF.

This clone appeared a few times. This chain links TRBV6-5 with TRBJ2-7; 10 nucleotides align to TRBD2. The germline V gene has CDR1 MNHEY and CDR2 SVGAGI. This CDR3 contains 15 residues. V shed 10 bases, J shed 2 bases, and the junction held 11 bases outside the gene matches. Here the CDR3 reads CATHPLAGVTYEQYF. CDR3 in DNA: TGTGCCACCCACCCCCTAGCGGGAGTTACCTACGAGCAGTACTTC.

The chain carries TRBV19 and TRBJ2-3, with 7 positions matching TRBD2. Germline lookup yields CDR1 LNHDA and CDR2 SQIVND (reference sequence). This CDR3 spans 19 amino acids. V lost 0 bases, J lost 0 bases, and 12 bases stayed unmatched. DNA for the CDR3: TGTGCCAGTAGTATAGATCCCAATCGTCCAGCGGGGAGCACAGATACGCAGTATTTT. It translates to CASSIDPNRPAGSTDTQYF.

The chain combines TRBV27 with TRBJ2-7; D is perhaps TRBD2 (6 bases). The CDR3 length is 13 residues. Germline assignment: CDR1 MNHEY and CDR2 SMNVEV (reference sequence). The ends were cut back, 3 bases at V and 7 bases at J, with 13 bases in the middle. Here the CDR3 reads CASSLLGGGEQYF. The CDR3 DNA sequence: TGTGCCAGCAGTTTGTTGGGAGGCGGGGAGCAGTACTTC.

V and J are TRBV6-5 and TRBJ2-3; 7 positions agree with TRBD1. The CDR3 has 11 amino acids. With 10 bases clipped from V and 8 bases from J, the junction kept 6 bases outside the gene matches. Per the germline V gene, CDR1 is MNHEY and CDR2 is SVGAGI. CDR3 sequence reads: CATTGVGTQYF. The CDR3 DNA reads TGTGCCACTACAGGGGTGGGTACGCAGTATTTT.

The chain uses TRBV6-5 and TRBJ2-7, with TRBD2 as a possible D gene (5 bases). CDR3 length equals 16 residues. V was cut by 0 bases and J by 2 bases, with 14 bases left in between. In germline, CDR1 is MNHEY, CDR2 SVGAGI. DNA for the CDR3: TGTGCCAGCAGTTACTCGAGGCCGGGATTTGCCTACGAGCAGTACTTC. Its protein product is CASSYSRPGFAYEQYF.